In its sample, the clone carrying this T cell receptor (beta chain) was seen once. The entry originates in a study of technical replicates of blood from a few donors. Assay used: immunoSEQ multiplex PCR; TCRdb lists only in-frame clones, some missing. Of over 80,000 clones listed, roughly 96% are singletons. With 3 bases clipped from V and 0 bases from J, the junction kept 5 bases outside the gene matches. CDR1 is SNHLY, CDR2 FYNNEI, per germline. The CDR3 length is 17 residues. This receptor was taken from a human donor in good health. Sequenced: T cells isolated from PBMCs. J is TRBJ2-1 and V is TRBV2, with 10 positions matching TRBD2. The CDR3 region is CASSEASGRYSYNEQFF. CDR3 bases: TGTGCCAGCAGTGAGGCTAGCGGGAGATACTCCTACAATGAGCAGTTCTTC. Combining the CDR3 with reference TRBV2 and TRBJ2-1 gives the whole variable domain EPEVTQTPSHQVTQMGQEVILRCVPISNHLYFYWYRQILGQKVEFLVSFYNNEISEKSEIFDDQFSVERPDGSNFTLKIRSTKLEDSAMYFCASSEASGRYSYNEQFFGPGTRLTVL.